The rows below give T cell receptor beta chains drawn from one sample of a study of CD8+CD57+ T cells in acquired aplastic anemia. Each CDR3 protein gets one entry after TCRdb re-called the reads with MiXCR. The repertoire has approximately 200,000 distinct CDR3 sequences, 61% of them found once; the top ten carry approximately 30%. Material for sequencing was sorted CD4+, CD8+, or CD8+CD57+ T cells (not recorded which) from PBMCs. The receptors were gathered from a human donor in good health. Both conserved end residues are part of each CDR3. Each record gives: D gene, clone size, J gene, V gene, CDR3 protein, CDR3 DNA. A D gene is named only where the DNA matches it firmly. Clone size appears in some rows only: once, few, many, or a class for an expanded clone.

. | many | TRBJ1-4 | TRBV7-9 | CASSLVTAADEKLFF | TGTGCCAGCAGCTTAGTCACCGCCGCTGATGAAAAACTGTTTTTT
. | many | TRBJ1-4 | TRBV5-8 | CASSPEGGFEKLFF | TGTGCCAGCAGTCCGGAGGGAGGATTTGAAAAACTGTTTTTT
. | many | TRBJ2-1 | TRBV29-1 | CSAPISGTPYNEQFF | TGCAGCGCCCCCATTAGCGGAACACCCTACAATGAGCAGTTCTTC
. | . | TRBJ2-7 | TRBV5-7 | CASSVQDTTYEQYF | TGTGCCAGCAGCGTCCAAGACACTACATACGAGCAGTACTTC
TRBD1 | many | TRBJ1-1 | TRBV28 | CASSWDRVNTEAFF | TGTGCCAGCAGTTGGGACAGAGTGAACACTGAAGCTTTCTTT
TRBD2 | . | TRBJ2-5 | TRBV6-1 | CASGTNEQETQYF | TGTGCCAGCGGGACTAACGAACAAGAGACCCAGTACTTC
TRBD2 | . | TRBJ2-3 | TRBV29-1 | CSAPGLAGVETDTQYF | TGCAGCGCTCCGGGACTGGCGGGAGTAGAGACAGATACGCAGTATTTT
. | . | TRBJ2-1 | TRBV11-2 | CASSSGGAMATMRQFF | TGTGCCAGCAGCTCTGGTGGGGCGATGGCTACAATGAGGCAGTTCTTC
TRBD1 | . | TRBJ2-2 | TRBV24-1 | CATSDPDRGLAGELFF | TGTGCCACCAGTGACCCGGACAGGGGGCTAGCCGGGGAGCTGTTTTTT
. | many | TRBJ2-5 | TRBV11-3 | CASSLDGGETQYF | TGTGCCAGCAGCTTAGATGGGGGAGAGACCCAGTACTTC
. | . | TRBJ2-7 | TRBV25-1 | CASSLEEGAEQYF | TGTGCCAGCAGCTTAGAGGAGGGGGCTGAGCAGTACTTC